A selection of T cell receptor beta chains follows, all from one sample in a study of monozygotic twins with inflammatory bowel disease. No DNA is given; TCRdb re-called the 5' RACE reads and lists each CDR3 protein once. The sample totals tens of thousands of distinct CDR3 sequences. Material for sequencing was blood. These TCRs come from a human donor with ulcerative colitis or Crohn's disease, or a healthy co-twin of an affected twin (not recorded which). Each CDR3 is given with its conserved first and last residue. The order of the fields is CDR3 protein, clone size, V gene, J gene. Clone size is not always given. Where it is, it says once, few, many or a class for expanded clones.

CDR3 protein: CASSLSGGGYEQYF
clone size: -
V gene: TRBV5-6
J gene: TRBJ2-7

CDR3 protein: CASSKRGLLEAFF
clone size: -
V gene: TRBV19
J gene: TRBJ1-1

CDR3 protein: CASLLAPTGRTEAFF
clone size: -
V gene: TRBV5-1
J gene: TRBJ1-1

CDR3 protein: CSASGPGGVNTGELFF
clone size: -
V gene: TRBV20-1
J gene: TRBJ2-2

CDR3 protein: CASSLETATYGYTF
clone size: -
V gene: TRBV5-1
J gene: TRBJ1-2

CDR3 protein: CASSPGLTLRATGELFF
clone size: -
V gene: TRBV7-6
J gene: TRBJ2-2

CDR3 protein: CASSISRVSGNTIYF
clone size: -
V gene: TRBV7-9
J gene: TRBJ1-3

CDR3 protein: CASSRVTLTDTQYF
clone size: -
V gene: TRBV12-3/TRBV12-4
J gene: TRBJ2-3

CDR3 protein: CASGRDFSGANVLTF
clone size: -
V gene: TRBV9
J gene: TRBJ2-6

CDR3 protein: CASSQRSQGSGYTF
clone size: medium-sized
V gene: TRBV5-1
J gene: TRBJ1-2

CDR3 protein: CASSFGDTVYEQYF
clone size: -
V gene: TRBV27
J gene: TRBJ2-7

CDR3 protein: CASSSGLAGAYEQYF
clone size: -
V gene: TRBV7-9
J gene: TRBJ2-7

CDR3 protein: CASSWKSGGSTDTQYF
clone size: -
V gene: TRBV5-4
J gene: TRBJ2-3

CDR3 protein: CATNLDSAYQPQHF
clone size: -
V gene: TRBV19
J gene: TRBJ1-5

CDR3 protein: CSAPFLGGYTDTQYF
clone size: -
V gene: TRBV20-1
J gene: TRBJ2-3

CDR3 protein: CASSSSGKIVAF
clone size: -
V gene: TRBV2
J gene: TRBJ1-2

CDR3 protein: CASSLSGPNMQYF
clone size: -
V gene: TRBV7-9
J gene: TRBJ2-4

CDR3 protein: CASSLTGGSYNEQFF
clone size: -
V gene: TRBV28
J gene: TRBJ2-1

CDR3 protein: CSVRGAQEKLFF
clone size: -
V gene: TRBV29-1
J gene: TRBJ1-4

CDR3 protein: CASSTDREADTQYF
clone size: -
V gene: TRBV5-1
J gene: TRBJ2-3

CDR3 protein: CASSYPGDEQFF
clone size: -
V gene: TRBV7-9
J gene: TRBJ2-1

CDR3 protein: CASSIQGQAQETQYF
clone size: -
V gene: TRBV7-2
J gene: TRBJ2-5

CDR3 protein: CASSLIRGEETQYF
clone size: -
V gene: TRBV11-2
J gene: TRBJ2-5

CDR3 protein: CASSWKGNPNNEQFF
clone size: -
V gene: TRBV5-1
J gene: TRBJ2-1

CDR3 protein: CATSMENQPQHF
clone size: -
V gene: TRBV24-1
J gene: TRBJ1-5

CDR3 protein: CSAGQIMNTEAFF
clone size: -
V gene: TRBV29-1
J gene: TRBJ1-1